These 24 T cell receptor beta chains share one sample of origin, sequenced in a study of T cells after yellow fever vaccination. TCRdb analysed the 5' RACE reads with MiXCR anew, one entry per CDR3 protein. The sample comprises about 26,000 distinct CDR3 sequences, 4% to 5% of which are singletons, and roughly 34% rests with the top ten. The source was PBMCs, either bulk or a sorted T-cell subset (CD4+, CD8+, memory, or dextramer-sorted; not recorded which), collected on the day of the yellow fever booster vaccination. These receptors were collected from a man in his late teens or twenties who received the YFV17D yellow fever vaccine.

This clonotype showed up many times. The chain links TRBV10-3 to TRBJ1-2; D gene unclear. Germline V lookup: CDR1 ENHRY, CDR2 SYGVKD. V was cut by 2 bases and J by 4 bases, with 20 bases left in between. The CDR3 loop spans 17 amino acids. This CDR3 is CAISEPTARTGSYGYTF. CDR3 in DNA: TGTGCCATCAGTGAGCCGACGGCCAGGACGGGGTCCTATGGCTACACCTTC.

This clonotype was detected many times. The chain combines TRBV5-1 with TRBJ2-5; unclear D gene. V was clipped by 1 base and J by 2 bases, with 3 bases between them. The CDR3 runs to 12 residues. In germline, CDR1 is SGHRS, CDR2 YFSETQ. The CDR3 loop reads CASSLRQETQYF. CDR3 in DNA: TGCGCCAGCAGCTTGAGGCAAGAGACCCAGTACTTC.

The sample holds many counts of this clonotype. This rearrangement joins TRBV7-2 to TRBJ2-1, with unresolved D. The V gene's germline CDR1 is SGHTA and CDR2 FQGNSA. The CDR3 is 16 amino acids. Trimming pared 2 bases from V and 7 bases from J, leaving 18 bases between. CDR3 sequence reads: CASSLYRAWARNEQFF. CDR3 nucleotides: TGTGCCAGCAGCTTATACCGCGCGTGGGCTCGGAATGAGCAGTTCTTC.

This clonotype was picked up many times. The chain joins TRBV5-1 to TRBJ2-1, with 7 bases that match TRBD2. The CDR3 has 16 residues. The ends lost 1 base at V and 1 base at J; junction bases unmatched: 5. Germline V gene sequence: CDR1 SGHRS, CDR2 YFSETQ. CDR3 DNA: TGCGCCAGCAGCTTGACGGGGGGAAGGTCCTACAATGAGCAGTTCTTC. Translating gives CASSLTGGRSYNEQFF. Full variable domain (remainder filled in from reference TRBV5-1 and TRBJ2-1): KAGVTQTPRYLIKTRGQQVTLSCSPISGHRSVSWYQQTPGQGLQFLFEYFSETQRNKGNFPGRFSGRQFSNSRSEMNVSTLELGDSALYLCASSLTGGRSYNEQFFGPGTRLTVL.

This chain uses TRBV6-1 with TRBJ1-2, with TRBD1 matching 12 bases. The germline gives CDR1 MNHNS, CDR2 SASEGT. The CDR3 sequence is 17 residues long. Trimming took 7 bases from V and 7 from J; bases not matched to a gene: 16. DNA for the CDR3: TGTGCCAGCACTTCCGCGGGTCCGGGACAGGGGGCTGTTGGCTACACCTTC. Translated, it gives CASTSAGPGQGAVGYTF.

This clonotype occurred many times. The chain couples TRBV20-1 to TRBJ2-7; no definite D call. This CDR3 contains 12 residues. Trimming removed 5 bases from V and 4 bases from J, with 12 bases in between. From germline, CDR1 is DFQATT and CDR2 SNEGSKA (reference sequence). The CDR3 nucleotides read TGCAGTGCTGCGCGATACGGATACGAGCAGTACTTC. Translating gives CSAARYGYEQYF.

This clonotype was seen at least ten times. The CDR3 DNA sequence: TGTGCCATCAGTGAGTGGGGACGGGAGGAAAACACTGAAGCTTTCTTT. It specifies CAISEWGREENTEAFF. This rearrangement joins TRBV10-3 to TRBJ1-1; D is perhaps TRBD1 (5 bases). Deletions cut 1 base from V and 2 bases from J, with 14 bases between. The CDR3 spans 16 residues. Per germline, CDR1 ENHRY and CDR2 SYGVKD.

This clonotype was recorded at least ten times. The chain is built from TRBV5-1 and TRBJ1-6; tentative D call: TRBD1 (6 bases). V was clipped by 0 bases and J by 4 bases, with 8 bases between them. The germline gives CDR1 SGHRS, CDR2 YFSETQ. The CDR3 has 15 amino acids. DNA for the CDR3: TGCGCCAGCAGCTTGGATCAGGGGTATAATTCACCCCTCCACTTT. Its translation is CASSLDQGYNSPLHF.

This clonotype came up a few times. This chain connects TRBV6-6 to TRBJ1-2; D not certain. CDR1 is MNHNY, CDR2 SVGAGI, per germline (reference sequence). V was shortened by 2 bases and J by 10 bases, with 11 bases between the two germline ends. The length of the CDR3 is 12 residues. The DNA of the CDR3 is TGTGCCAGCAGTTACGGGCAGCCCCACTACACCTTC. This encodes CASSYGQPHYTF.

There are many counts of this clonotype. Sequence at one end of the junction differs from germline and may be a read error. This rearrangement joins TRBV7-2 to TRBJ2-5; D not certain. CDR1 is SGHTA and CDR2 is FQGNSA in the germline V gene. This CDR3 has 14 residues. Here the CDR3 DNA reads TGTGCCAGCAGCTTAGCTGAGACCTTAAGGTTGCGCCACTTC. Its protein is CASSLAETLRLRHF.

Ten or more counts support this clonotype. The chain links TRBV20-1 to TRBJ1-2, with 8 nucleotides matching TRBD1. CDR1 and CDR2 (germline): DFQATT, SNEGSKA (reference sequence). The V and J ends lost 6 bases and 8 bases, in that order; junction bases with no gene match: 11. The length of the CDR3 is 13 residues. The CDR3 reads CSALKQGASGYTF. The CDR3 region has the DNA TGCAGTGCCCTTAAGCAGGGGGCAAGCGGCTACACCTTC.

This clonotype is medium-sized by share. This chain joins TRBV5-1 and TRBJ2-7; 8 bases are a match to TRBD1. CDR1 is SGHRS, CDR2 YFSETQ, per germline. The CDR3 has 13 residues. V was pared by 2 bases and J by 6 bases, with 4 bases of the junction left unmatched. The CDR3 DNA reads TGCGCCAGCAGCTTTGGACAGGGCAGCGAGCAGTACTTC. This codes for CASSFGQGSEQYF.

There are many counts of this clonotype. V and J are TRBV4-1 and TRBJ2-1, with TRBD2 identical over 10 bases. This CDR3 has 19 residues. Looked up from germline, CDR1 is MGHRA and CDR2 is YSYEKL. With 0 bases clipped from V and 2 bases from J, the junction kept 10 bases outside the gene matches. This CDR3 is CASSQDLSGGARAYNEQFF. DNA for the CDR3: TGCGCCAGCAGCCAAGACCTCAGCGGGGGGGCCCGGGCCTACAATGAGCAGTTCTTC.

This clonotype was seen many times. This chain joins TRBV7-9 and TRBJ1-6; D gene uncertain. V lost 5 bases and J 1 base, leaving 9 bases between the germline ends. The CDR3 is made up of 15 amino acids. CDR1 is SEHNR and CDR2 is FQNEAQ in the germline V gene (reference sequence). The CDR3 sequence is CASSPPGSYNSPLHF. CDR3 coding DNA: TGTGCCAGCAGCCCTCCAGGTTCCTATAATTCACCCCTCCACTTT.

This clonotype is medium-sized within its sample. The chain is built from TRBV5-1 and TRBJ2-7; 8 positions match TRBD1. Germline V lookup: CDR1 SGHRS, CDR2 YFSETQ. This CDR3 region has 15 residues. The V and J ends lost 0 bases and 3 bases, in that order; junction bases with no gene match: 5. The CDR3 DNA sequence: TGCGCCAGCAGCTTGGGTGGACAGGGCCACTACGAGCAGTACGTC. As protein: CASSLGGQGHYEQYV.

This clonotype was detected a few times. The chain uses TRBV25-1 and TRBJ1-3; no reliable D call. With 3 bases removed from V and 0 bases from J, the gap between germline ends came to 6 bases. The CDR3 covers 14 residues. Germline CDR1 reads MGHDK; CDR2 reads SYGVNS. DNA of the CDR3: TGTGCCAGCAGTGATCCGAGCTCTGGAAACACCATATATTTT. Translation gives CASSDPSSGNTIYF.

This clonotype occurred many times. The genes are TRBV2 and TRBJ1-1; 9 bases are shared with TRBD1. Germline V gene lookup returns CDR1 SNHLY and CDR2 FYNNEI. V shed 5 bases, J shed 5 bases, and the junction held 6 bases outside the gene matches. The length of the CDR3 is 14 residues. The DNA for the CDR3 is TGTGCCAGCAGTACCGGGACAGGGTATACTGAAGCTTTCTTT. As protein: CASSTGTGYTEAFF.

This clonotype has at least ten counts. This chain connects TRBV12-3 or TRBV12-4 to TRBJ1-1; 10 bases are a match to TRBD1. Trimming took 4 bases from V and 5 from J; bases not matched to a gene: 4. CDR3 length: 14 amino acids. CDR3 amino acids: CASSSGTGVTEAFF. The CDR3 nucleotides read TGTGCCAGCAGTTCCGGGACAGGGGTAACTGAAGCTTTCTTT.

This clonotype appeared many times. This rearrangement joins TRBV7-8 to TRBJ1-2; D might be TRBD1 (5 bases). The CDR3 is 14 residues long. The germline V gene encodes CDR1 SGHVS and CDR2 FQNEAQ. Trimming stripped 5 bases from V and 8 bases from J, with 18 bases between. CDR3 sequence: CASSHRAQGAGYTF. DNA of the CDR3: TGTGCCAGCAGCCATAGGGCCCAGGGAGCCGGCTACACCTTC.

This clonotype was detected many times. The chain joins TRBV4-3 to TRBJ2-3; D may be TRBD2 (7 bases). The germline V and J ends were trimmed by 0 bases and 3 bases, with 16 bases remaining between them. The germline gives CDR1 LGHNA, CDR2 YSLEER. CDR3 length: 17 amino acids. CDR3 loop: CASSQDWVGGPTDTQYF. The CDR3 coding sequence is TGCGCCAGCAGCCAAGATTGGGTGGGGGGGCCAACAGATACGCAGTATTTT.

This clonotype appeared many times. The chain links TRBV20-1 to TRBJ2-7, with D hard to call. There are 15 residues in the CDR3. The germline V and J ends were trimmed by 5 bases and 1 base, with 18 bases remaining between them. The germline CDR1 and CDR2 sequences are DFQATT and SNEGSKA (reference sequence). The CDR3 here is CSAQQPGDESYEQYF. The CDR3 coding sequence is TGCAGTGCTCAGCAACCGGGTGACGAGTCCTACGAGCAGTACTTC.

This clonotype has ten or more counts. J is TRBJ1-2 and V is TRBV2; 11 positions match TRBD1. The junction had 1 base not matched to a gene; V was cut back by 6 bases and J by 7 bases. The germline V gene has CDR1 SNHLY and CDR2 FYNNEI. CDR3 length equals 12 residues. The CDR3 is CASRDRGPGYTF. The DNA for the CDR3 is TGTGCCAGCAGGGACAGGGGGCCTGGCTACACCTTC.

This clonotype was detected ten times or more. The V gene is TRBV12-3 or TRBV12-4, the J gene TRBJ1-6, with D tentatively TRBD1 (6 bases). This CDR3 contains 12 residues. Trimming left V 6 bases short and J 8 bases short, with 8 bases between. The CDR3 is CASSRTDSPLHF. The CDR3 region has the DNA TGTGCCAGCAGCCGGACAGATTCACCCCTCCACTTT.

This clonotype appeared a few times. The rearrangement links TRBV5-1 to TRBJ1-4, with a possible D match to TRBD1 (5 bases). CDR1 and CDR2 from the germline V gene are SGHRS and YFSETQ. The CDR3 is 15 amino acids. Trimming removed 3 bases from V and 7 bases from J, with 16 bases in between. The CDR3 coding sequence is TGCGCCAGCAGCTGGGACCAGGCGTCGATTGAAAAACTGTTTTTT. Encoded protein: CASSWDQASIEKLFF.